The clone carrying this TCR delta chain has at least ten counts. The entry originates in a study of γδ T cells in repeated Plasmodium falciparum infection. Study-level information: Malian children with intense seasonal malaria exposure were compared with matched Australian children. Samples were taken at baseline, before some infections, and 21 days after each.

This CDR3 region has 22 residues. Germline trimming cut 1 base from V and 0 bases from J; bases unmatched to any gene: 23. From germline, CDR1 is GEAIGNYY and CDR2 EKD. Bulk repertoires came from Vgamma9/Vdelta2+ or Vdelta2-negative gammadelta T cells flow-sorted from PBMC. TCRdb reanalysed the multiplex PCR reads via CATT. The sample carries 85,000 to 100,000 delta-chain clones, 0.75% to 1% recorded once. This sequence was found in a pool of human donors (malaria-infected and uninfected, not separated). Sequenced input: gamma-delta T cells from blood. The V and J genes are TRDV2 and TRDJ1, with TRDD3 identical over 9 bases. The CDR3, as DNA: TGTGCCTGTGACACGGTATCTTCGAGTGGCAGTACTGGGGGAAAGTACACCGATAAACTCATCTTT. Its translation: CACDTVSSSGSTGGKYTDKLIF.